This passage covers 19 T cell receptor beta chains from one sample sequenced in a study of cytomegalovirus exposure and HLA in healthy donors. Primers: 60 Vbeta forward and 13 Jbeta reverse. The assay was immunoSEQ multiplex PCR, and TCRdb's table has in-frame clones only and misses some. The sample holds approximately 30,000 clones, 65% to 75% seen once. The sample taken for sequencing was PBMCs. The receptors shown here come from a man in his forties or fifties in good health and CMV-seropositive.

This chain joins TRBV5-1 and TRBJ2-7; tentatively, D is TRBD1 (5 bases). The CDR3 loop spans 15 amino acids. With 5 bases removed from V and 2 bases from J, the gap between germline ends came to 17 bases. CDR1 SGHRS and CDR2 YFSETQ come from the germline V gene. Written as DNA, the CDR3 is TGCGCCAGCAGTTATCAGGGTCTCTCCGCCTACGAGCAGTACTTC. Translation: CASSYQGLSAYEQYF.

The rearrangement joins TRBV2 to TRBJ2-5, with 8 bases fitting TRBD1. This CDR3 contains 15 residues. The V and J ends lost 1 base and 0 bases, in that order; junction bases with no gene match: 1. Germline CDR1 is SNHLY and CDR2 is FYNNEI. CDR3 sequence reads: CASSEGTGYQETQYF. The CDR3 DNA reads as TGTGCCAGCAGTGAAGGGACAGGGTACCAAGAGACCCAGTACTTC.

This chain connects TRBV2 to TRBJ2-2; maybe TRBD2 (5 bases). This CDR3 has 13 residues. The V and J ends lost 7 bases and 6 bases respectively, with 12 bases between them. CDR1 is SNHLY and CDR2 is FYNNEI in the germline V gene. The CDR3 reads CASKVQRPGELFF. DNA for the CDR3: TGTGCCAGCAAGGTACAGCGGCCCGGGGAGCTGTTTTTT.

The chain employs TRBV6-6 and TRBJ2-7, with 7 positions matching TRBD2. The germline V gene encodes CDR1 MNHNY and CDR2 SVGAGI (reference sequence). This CDR3 is 14 amino acids long. After removal of 7 bases from V and 2 bases from J, the junction contained 8 bases not matched to a gene. CDR3 loop: CASTTSGRAYEQYF. CDR3 DNA: TGTGCCAGCACCACATCGGGGAGGGCCTACGAGCAGTACTTC.

The CDR3 DNA reads as TGTGCCAGCAGTTTGATAGACAAATCCAAAAACATTCAGTACTTC. Residues: CASSLIDKSKNIQYF. The genes are TRBV27 and TRBJ2-4; D remains ambiguous. Trimming removed 3 bases from V and 2 bases from J, with 11 bases in between. Germline CDR1 is MNHEY and CDR2 is SMNVEV (reference sequence). This CDR3 has 15 amino acids.

This clone appeared a few times. J is TRBJ1-5 and V is TRBV28, with D possibly matching TRBD1 (5 bases). The CDR3 contains 14 residues. V was shortened by 8 bases and J by 6 bases, with 17 bases between the two germline ends. Germline CDR1 reads MDHEN; CDR2 reads SYDVKM. In DNA, the CDR3 is TGTGCCAGCGAAGATTCCCGCAGGGTTCAGCCCCAGCATTTT. Residues: CASEDSRRVQPQHF.

This rearrangement joins TRBV11-2 to TRBJ1-4; D unresolved. The CDR3 contains 14 residues. Per germline, CDR1 SGHAT and CDR2 FQNNGV. V was cut by 5 bases and J by 4 bases, with 11 bases left in between. In nucleotides, the CDR3 is TGTGCCAGCAGCCCGTACTCGTTTAATGAAAAACTGTTTTTT. It is translated as CASSPYSFNEKLFF.

This rearrangement joins TRBV27 to TRBJ1-1; D is perhaps TRBD1 (6 bases). V gave up 9 bases and J gave up 2 bases, with 10 bases separating them. The CDR3 length is 12 residues. Germline CDR1 is MNHEY and CDR2 is SMNVEV (reference sequence). The CDR3: CASSTGNTEAFF. The CDR3 nucleotides read TGTGCCAGTTCGACAGGAAACACTGAAGCTTTCTTT.

CDR3 protein: CASTSIGRQGDIWNYGYTF. The CDR3 nucleotides are TGTGCCAGTACCAGTATAGGCCGACAGGGGGATATTTGGAACTATGGCTACACCTTC. The rearrangement joins TRBV19 to TRBJ1-2; 9 nucleotides align to TRBD1. This CDR3 region has 19 residues. V lost 7 bases, J lost 2 bases, and 20 bases stayed unmatched. Germline V gene sequence: CDR1 LNHDA, CDR2 SQIVND (reference sequence).

This clone was found a few times. The V gene is TRBV5-1, the J gene TRBJ2-5, with a tentative D call TRBD2 (6 bases). CDR3 length: 14 amino acids. Germline V CDR1 and CDR2: SGHRS, YFSETQ. The V gene lost 4 bases and the J gene lost 3 bases, with 13 bases spanning the gap. Here the CDR3 DNA reads TGCGCCAGCAGCCTTCTTAGCGGTGAAGAGACCCAGTACTTC. Its translation is CASSLLSGEETQYF.

The chain links TRBV12-5 to TRBJ2-3, with 7 bases matching TRBD2. Trimming removed 6 bases from V and 5 bases from J; junction bases left unmatched: 14. This CDR3 region has 16 residues. CDR1 is LGHNT, CDR2 FRNRAP, per germline. The CDR3 protein is CASGRSGARGVDTQYF. The DNA of the CDR3 is TGTGCTAGTGGCCGGAGTGGGGCCCGGGGGGTAGATACGCAGTATTTT.

This chain joins TRBV6-1 and TRBJ1-4; maybe TRBD1 (5 bases). The CDR3 is 13 residues long. V was clipped by 6 bases and J by 8 bases, with 13 bases between them. Germline values: CDR1 MNHNS, CDR2 SASEGT. CDR3 sequence (DNA): TGTGCCAGCAGGGCGGGGGTTTTCGAAAAACTGTTTTTT. This gives the protein CASRAGVFEKLFF.

CDR3 sequence: CASSPEWGGTTIYF. The CDR3 DNA sequence: TGTGCCAGCAGCCCAGAGTGGGGGGGGACCACCATATATTTT. The rearrangement links TRBV7-6 to TRBJ1-3; D may be TRBD1 (5 bases). Germline loops: CDR1 SGHVS, CDR2 FNYEAQ. Trimming took 5 bases from V and 9 from J, leaving 17 bases between them. This CDR3 comprises 14 residues.

This clone was seen more than once but under ten times. The V call is TRBV9, the J call TRBJ1-6, with 7 positions matching TRBD1. CDR1 and CDR2 from the germline V gene are SGDLS and YYNGEE. V shed 3 bases, J shed 9 bases, and the junction held 9 bases outside the gene matches. The CDR3 covers 15 residues. This CDR3 is CASSGPTGAGSPLHF. DNA of the CDR3: TGTGCCAGCAGCGGACCAACAGGGGCCGGTTCACCCCTCCACTTT.

The chain links TRBV27 to TRBJ1-2; 9 positions match TRBD1. The CDR3 consists of 16 residues. Germline V lookup: CDR1 MNHEY, CDR2 SMNVEV (reference sequence). After removal of 6 bases from V and 7 bases from J, the junction contained 15 bases not matched to a gene. CDR3 sequence reads: CASRSGTGNHGGGYTF. CDR3 nucleotide sequence: TGTGCCAGCAGATCCGGGACAGGGAATCACGGAGGTGGCTACACCTTC.

The table lists this clone with a few counts. The chain has TRBV5-1 and TRBJ1-1, with D perhaps TRBD1 (6 bases). The germline V and J ends were trimmed by 5 bases and 3 bases, with 14 bases remaining between them. The CDR3 contains 14 residues. Germline values: CDR1 SGHRS, CDR2 YFSETQ. The CDR3 protein is CASSRGGAYTEAFF. The CDR3 DNA follows: TGCGCCAGCAGTAGAGGGGGGGCGTACACTGAAGCTTTCTTT.

The chain recombines TRBV19 with TRBJ2-4; D perhaps matches TRBD1 (5 bases). This CDR3 has 18 amino acids. Germline V gives CDR1 LNHDA, CDR2 SQIVND (reference sequence). With 3 bases removed from V and 0 bases from J, the gap between germline ends came to 18 bases. This chain's CDR3 is CASSMWLGQGLAKNIQYF. The CDR3 nucleotides are TGTGCCAGTAGTATGTGGTTAGGGCAGGGCCTAGCCAAAAACATTCAGTACTTC.

This chain links TRBV4-1 with TRBJ1-6; D is undetermined. The V gene's germline CDR1 is MGHRA and CDR2 YSYEKL. This CDR3 has 15 amino acids. V shed 1 base and J shed 5 bases, with 9 bases lying between them. Here the CDR3 DNA reads TGCGCCAGCAGCCAAGTACCGGAGAATAATTCACCCCTCCACTTT. The encoded protein is CASSQVPENNSPLHF.

With regard to this clone: This CDR3 is also generated by other DNA sequences in the sample. V is TRBV7-2 and J is TRBJ1-5; 11 nucleotides match TRBD1. The CDR3 totals 14 residues. Germline CDR1 and CDR2: SGHTA and FQGNSA. Trimming took 5 bases from V and 4 from J; bases not matched to a gene: 1. CDR3 nucleotides: TGTGCCAGCAGCAGGGACAGGGGGAATCAGCCCCAGCATTTT. Residues: CASSRDRGNQPQHF.